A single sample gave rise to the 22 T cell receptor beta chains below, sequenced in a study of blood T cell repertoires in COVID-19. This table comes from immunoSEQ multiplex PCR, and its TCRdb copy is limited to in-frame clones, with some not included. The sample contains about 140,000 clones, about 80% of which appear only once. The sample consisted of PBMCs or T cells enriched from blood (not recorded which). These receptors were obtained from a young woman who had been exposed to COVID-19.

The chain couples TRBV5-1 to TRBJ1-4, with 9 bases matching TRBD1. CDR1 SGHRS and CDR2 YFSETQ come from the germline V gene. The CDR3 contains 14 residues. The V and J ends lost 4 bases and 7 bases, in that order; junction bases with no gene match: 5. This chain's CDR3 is CASSDRGYGEKLFF. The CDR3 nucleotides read TGCGCCAGCAGCGACAGGGGGTATGGTGAAAAACTGTTTTTT.

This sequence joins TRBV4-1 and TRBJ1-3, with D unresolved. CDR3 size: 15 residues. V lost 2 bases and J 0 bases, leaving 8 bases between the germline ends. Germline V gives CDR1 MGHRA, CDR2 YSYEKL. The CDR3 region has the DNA TGCGCCAGCAGCCAATCTGACATCTCTGGAAACACCATATATTTT. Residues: CASSQSDISGNTIYF.

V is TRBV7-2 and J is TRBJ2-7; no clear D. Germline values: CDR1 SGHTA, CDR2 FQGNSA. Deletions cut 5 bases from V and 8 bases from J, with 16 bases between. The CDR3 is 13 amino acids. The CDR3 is CASSPGPGFKQYF. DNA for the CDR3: TGTGCCAGCAGCCCTGGGCCTGGGTTTAAGCAGTACTTC.

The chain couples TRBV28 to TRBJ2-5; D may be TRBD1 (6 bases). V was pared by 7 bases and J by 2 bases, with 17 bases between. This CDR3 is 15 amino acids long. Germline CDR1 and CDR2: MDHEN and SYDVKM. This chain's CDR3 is CASTGSGTPQETQYF. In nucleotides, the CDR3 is TGTGCCAGCACCGGTTCCGGGACACCTCAAGAGACCCAGTACTTC.

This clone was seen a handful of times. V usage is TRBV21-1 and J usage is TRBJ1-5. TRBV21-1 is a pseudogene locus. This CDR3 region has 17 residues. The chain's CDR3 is CASSKARRRYSNQPQHF. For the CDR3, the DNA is TGTGCCAGCAGCAAAGCGAGGAGACGGTATAGCAATCAGCCCCAGCATTTT.

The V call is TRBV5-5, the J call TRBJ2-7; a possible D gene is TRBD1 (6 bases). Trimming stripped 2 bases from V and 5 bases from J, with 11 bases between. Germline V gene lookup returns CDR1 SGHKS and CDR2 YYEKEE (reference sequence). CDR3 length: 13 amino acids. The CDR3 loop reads CASSLDRYNEQYF. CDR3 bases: TGTGCCAGCAGCTTAGACAGGTACAACGAGCAGTACTTC. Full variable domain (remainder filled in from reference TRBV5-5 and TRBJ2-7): DAGVTQSPTHLIKTRGQQVTLRCSPISGHKSVSWYQQVLGQGPQFIFQYYEKEERGRGNFPDRFSARQFPNYSSELNVNALLLGDSALYLCASSLDRYNEQYFGPGTRLTVT.

The CDR3 is CASSYTTDATNQNYGYTF. The CDR3 DNA sequence: TGTGCCAGCAGTTACACAACAGACGCTACCAACCAAAACTATGGCTACACCTTC. This chain links TRBV6-2 or TRBV6-3 with TRBJ1-2; no clear D. Per the germline V gene, CDR1 is MNHEY and CDR2 is SVGEGT. CDR3 size: 18 residues. V was trimmed by 2 bases and J by 2 bases, leaving 21 bases between them.

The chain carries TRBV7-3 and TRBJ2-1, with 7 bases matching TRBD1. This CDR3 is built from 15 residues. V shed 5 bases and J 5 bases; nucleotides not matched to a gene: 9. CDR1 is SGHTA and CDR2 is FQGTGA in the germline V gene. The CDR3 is CASSKRATGDNEQFF. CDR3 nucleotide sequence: TGTGCCAGCAGCAAAAGGGCCACAGGGGACAATGAGCAGTTCTTC.

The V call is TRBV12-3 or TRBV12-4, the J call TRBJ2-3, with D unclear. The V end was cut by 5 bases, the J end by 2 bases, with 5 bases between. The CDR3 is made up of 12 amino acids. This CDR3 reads CASSPHTDTQYF. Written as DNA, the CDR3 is TGTGCCAGCAGTCCCCACACAGATACGCAGTATTTT.

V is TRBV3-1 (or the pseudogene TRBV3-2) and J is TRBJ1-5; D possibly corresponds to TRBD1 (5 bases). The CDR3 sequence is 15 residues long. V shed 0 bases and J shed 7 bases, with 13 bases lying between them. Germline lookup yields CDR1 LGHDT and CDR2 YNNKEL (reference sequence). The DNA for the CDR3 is TGTGCCAGCAGCCAAGATGTAACAGGCCGCCAGCCCCAGCATTTT. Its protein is CASSQDVTGRQPQHF.

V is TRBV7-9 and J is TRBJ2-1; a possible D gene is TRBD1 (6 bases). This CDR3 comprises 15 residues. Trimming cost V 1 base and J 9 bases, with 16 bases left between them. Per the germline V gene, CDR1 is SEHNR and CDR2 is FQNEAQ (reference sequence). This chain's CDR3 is CASSLGGQGWSEQFF. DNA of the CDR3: TGTGCCAGCAGCTTAGGGGGTCAGGGGTGGTCTGAGCAGTTCTTC.

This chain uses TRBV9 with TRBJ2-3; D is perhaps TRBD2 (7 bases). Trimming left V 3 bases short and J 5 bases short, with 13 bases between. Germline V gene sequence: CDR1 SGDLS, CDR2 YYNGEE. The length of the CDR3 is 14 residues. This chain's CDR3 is CASSALGGGDTQYF. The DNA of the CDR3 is TGTGCCAGCAGCGCCCTGGGAGGGGGAGATACGCAGTATTTT.

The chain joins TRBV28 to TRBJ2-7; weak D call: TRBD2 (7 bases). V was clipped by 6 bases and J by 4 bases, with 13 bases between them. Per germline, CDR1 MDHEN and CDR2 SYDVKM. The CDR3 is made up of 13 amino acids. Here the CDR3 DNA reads TGTGCCAGCAGCCTAGGGGGGGAGTACGAGCAGTACTTC. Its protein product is CASSLGGEYEQYF.

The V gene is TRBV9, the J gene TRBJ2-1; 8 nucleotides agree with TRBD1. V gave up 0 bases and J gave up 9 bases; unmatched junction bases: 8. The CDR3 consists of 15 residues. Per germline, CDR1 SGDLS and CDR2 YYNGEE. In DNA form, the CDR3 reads TGTGCCAGCAGCGTAGCTCAGCAGGGGGCGGGTGAGCAGTTCTTC. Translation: CASSVAQQGAGEQFF.

This CDR3 reads CASRPGQGPTTYEQYF. The CDR3 DNA follows: TGCGCCAGCAGACCGGGACAGGGGCCAACTACTTACGAGCAGTACTTC. The chain uses TRBV5-1 and TRBJ2-7, with 10 bases identical to TRBD1. The length of the CDR3 is 16 residues. V shed 5 bases and J 4 bases; nucleotides not matched to a gene: 12. Germline loops: CDR1 SGHRS, CDR2 YFSETQ.

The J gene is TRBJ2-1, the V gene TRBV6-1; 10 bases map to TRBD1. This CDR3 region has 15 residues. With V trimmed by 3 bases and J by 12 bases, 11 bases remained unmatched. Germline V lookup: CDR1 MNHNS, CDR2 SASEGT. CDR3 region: CASSEPGQGQGLQFF. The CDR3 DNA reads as TGTGCCAGCAGTGAGCCGGGACAGGGGCAAGGTTTGCAGTTCTTC.

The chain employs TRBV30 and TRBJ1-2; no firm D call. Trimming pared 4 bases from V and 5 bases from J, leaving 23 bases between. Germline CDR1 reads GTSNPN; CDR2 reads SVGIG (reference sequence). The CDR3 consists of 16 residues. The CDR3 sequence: CAWTLAGSGVRYGYTF. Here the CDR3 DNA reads TGTGCCTGGACACTAGCAGGCAGCGGGGTTCGGTATGGCTACACCTTC. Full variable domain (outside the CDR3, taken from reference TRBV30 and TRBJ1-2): SQTIHQWPATLVQPVGSPLSLECTVEGTSNPNLYWYRQAAGRGLQLLFYSVGIGQISSEVPQNLSASRPQDRQFILSSKKLLLSDSGFYLCAWTLAGSGVRYGYTFGSGTRLTVV.

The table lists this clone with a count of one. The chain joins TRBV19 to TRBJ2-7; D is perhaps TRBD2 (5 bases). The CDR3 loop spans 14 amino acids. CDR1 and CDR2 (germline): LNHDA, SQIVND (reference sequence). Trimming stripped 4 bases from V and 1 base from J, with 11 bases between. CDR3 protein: CASSTTGLSYEQYF. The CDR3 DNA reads TGTGCCAGTAGTACGACCGGACTTTCCTACGAGCAGTACTTC.

The CDR3 protein is CASSLEAGFRDEQYF. CDR3 coding DNA: TGCGCCAGCAGCTTGGAAGCAGGGTTCCGAGACGAGCAGTACTTC. The V call is TRBV5-1, the J call TRBJ2-7; D is perhaps TRBD1 (5 bases). CDR1 and CDR2 (germline): SGHRS, YFSETQ. There are 15 residues in the CDR3. V lost 0 bases to trimming and J lost 5 bases, with 15 bases between them.

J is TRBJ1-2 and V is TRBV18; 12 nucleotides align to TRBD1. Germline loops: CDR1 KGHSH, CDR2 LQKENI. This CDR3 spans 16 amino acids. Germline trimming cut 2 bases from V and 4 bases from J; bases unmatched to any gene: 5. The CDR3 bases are TGTGCCAGCTCACCAGGGACAGGGGGCGAAGGCTATGGCTACACCTTC. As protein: CASSPGTGGEGYGYTF.

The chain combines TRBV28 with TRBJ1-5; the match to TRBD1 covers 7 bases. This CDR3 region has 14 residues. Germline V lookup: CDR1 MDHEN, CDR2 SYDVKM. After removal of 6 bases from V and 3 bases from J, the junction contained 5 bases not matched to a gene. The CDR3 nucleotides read TGTGCCAGCAGATACGGACAGGACAATCAGCCCCAGCATTTT. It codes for CASRYGQDNQPQHF.

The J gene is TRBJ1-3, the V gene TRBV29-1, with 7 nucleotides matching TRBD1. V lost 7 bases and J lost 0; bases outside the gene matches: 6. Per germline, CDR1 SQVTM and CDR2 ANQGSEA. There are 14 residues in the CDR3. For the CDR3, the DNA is TGCAGCGCAACTCGGGACAGCTCTGGAAACACCATATATTTT. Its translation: CSATRDSSGNTIYF.